The 5 T cell receptor beta chains presented below share a single source sample, sequenced in a study of blood T cell repertoires in COVID-19. Generated by immunoSEQ multiplex PCR, the TCRdb table keeps only in-frame clones and is missing some. The table includes around 310,000 clones, approximately 89% detected once. The sequencing sample was made of PBMCs or T cells enriched from blood (not recorded which). Source of these receptors: a man aged 25 to 40 who had recovered from COVID-19.

V and J are TRBV28 and TRBJ1-2; TRBD1 might be the D (5 bases). Germline CDR1 MDHEN, CDR2 SYDVKM. The CDR3 covers 15 residues. Trimming stripped 2 bases from V and 3 bases from J, with 13 bases between. This CDR3 reads CASSLGFQGDYGYTF. Written as DNA, the CDR3 is TGTGCCAGCAGTTTAGGATTTCAAGGGGACTATGGCTACACCTTC.

The chain carries TRBV5-4 and TRBJ1-6; a weak D match, TRBD1 (6 bases). The V gene's germline CDR1 is SGHNT and CDR2 YYREEE (reference sequence). V lost 5 bases and J lost 7, with 13 bases in between. The CDR3 covers 14 residues. CDR3 in amino acids: CASRWEQGNSPLHF. CDR3 in DNA: TGTGCCAGCAGGTGGGAACAGGGCAATTCACCCCTCCACTTT.

The V gene is TRBV27, the J gene TRBJ1-2; a weak D match, TRBD1 (6 bases). This CDR3 contains 17 residues. CDR1 is MNHEY, CDR2 SMNVEV, per germline (reference sequence). The ends were cut back, 5 bases at V and 0 bases at J, with 19 bases in the middle. CDR3 sequence reads: CASSKSRSGGSNYGYTF. The CDR3 region has the DNA TGTGCCAGCAGTAAGAGCCGTTCGGGGGGCTCTAACTATGGCTACACCTTC.

The V call is TRBV15, the J call TRBJ2-3; TRBD2 matches at 8 bases. With 4 bases clipped from V and 1 base from J, the junction kept 10 bases outside the gene matches. CDR3 length: 17 residues. Germline CDR1 is LNHNV and CDR2 is YYDKDF (reference sequence). The CDR3 region is CATSTPSMRGGTDTQYF. The CDR3 bases are TGTGCCACCAGCACACCTAGCATGCGGGGGGGCACAGATACGCAGTATTTT.

The genes are TRBV7-2 and TRBJ2-5, with D unresolved. V was clipped by 5 bases and J by 0 bases, with 10 bases between them. CDR1 and CDR2 (germline): SGHTA, FQGNSA. CDR3 length: 14 amino acids. The CDR3 coding sequence is TGTGCCAGCAGCCGGAGAGTGAACCAAGAGACCCAGTACTTC. Translation: CASSRRVNQETQYF.